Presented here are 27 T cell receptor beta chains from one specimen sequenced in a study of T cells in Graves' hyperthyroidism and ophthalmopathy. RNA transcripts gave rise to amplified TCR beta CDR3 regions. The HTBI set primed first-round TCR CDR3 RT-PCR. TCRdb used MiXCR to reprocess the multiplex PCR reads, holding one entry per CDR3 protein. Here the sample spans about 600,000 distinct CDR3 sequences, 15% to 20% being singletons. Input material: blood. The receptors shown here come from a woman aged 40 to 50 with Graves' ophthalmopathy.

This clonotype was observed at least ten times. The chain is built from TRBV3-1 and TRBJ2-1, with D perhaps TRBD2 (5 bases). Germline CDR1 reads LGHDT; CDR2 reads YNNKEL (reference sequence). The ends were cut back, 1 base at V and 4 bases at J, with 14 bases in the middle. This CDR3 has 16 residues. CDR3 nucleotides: TGTGCCAGCAGCCAAGTACTTAGGGAGAGGTACAATGAGCAGTTCTTC. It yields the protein CASSQVLRERYNEQFF.

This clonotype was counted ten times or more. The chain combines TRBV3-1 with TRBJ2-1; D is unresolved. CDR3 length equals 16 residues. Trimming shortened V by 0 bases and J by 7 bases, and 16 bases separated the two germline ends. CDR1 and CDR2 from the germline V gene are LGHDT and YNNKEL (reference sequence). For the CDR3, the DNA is TGTGCCAGCAGCCAAGATAGCCCTTTCTTGGGGAATGAGCAGTTCTTC. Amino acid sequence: CASSQDSPFLGNEQFF.

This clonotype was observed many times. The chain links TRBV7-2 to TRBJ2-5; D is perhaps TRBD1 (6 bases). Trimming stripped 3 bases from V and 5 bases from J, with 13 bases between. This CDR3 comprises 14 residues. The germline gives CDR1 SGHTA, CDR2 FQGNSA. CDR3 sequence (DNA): TGTGCCAGCAGCTTCACAGGGCTCGGGGAGACCCAGTACTTC. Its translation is CASSFTGLGETQYF.

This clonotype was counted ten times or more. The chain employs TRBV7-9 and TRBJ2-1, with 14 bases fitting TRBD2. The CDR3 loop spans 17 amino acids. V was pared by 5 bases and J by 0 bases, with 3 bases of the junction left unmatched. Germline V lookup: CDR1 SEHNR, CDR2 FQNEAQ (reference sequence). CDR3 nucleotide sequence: TGTGCCAGCAGCCGGACTAGCGGGGGGAGCTCCTACAATGAGCAGTTCTTC. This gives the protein CASSRTSGGSSYNEQFF.

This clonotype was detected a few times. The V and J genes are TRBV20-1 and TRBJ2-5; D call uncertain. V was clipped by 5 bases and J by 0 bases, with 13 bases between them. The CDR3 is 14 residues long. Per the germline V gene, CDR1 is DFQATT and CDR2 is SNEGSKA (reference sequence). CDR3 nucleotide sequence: TGCAGTGCTTCGGGTGGGTGGTACCAAGAGACCCAGTACTTC. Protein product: CSASGGWYQETQYF.

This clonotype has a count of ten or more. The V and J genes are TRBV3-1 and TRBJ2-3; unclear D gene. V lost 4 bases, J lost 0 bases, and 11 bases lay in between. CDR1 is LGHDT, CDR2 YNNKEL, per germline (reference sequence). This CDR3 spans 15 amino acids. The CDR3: CASSRVGRSTDTQYF. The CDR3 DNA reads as TGTGCCAGCAGCCGGGTTGGACGGAGCACAGATACGCAGTATTTT.

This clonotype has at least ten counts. CDR3: CAWSVSGQKAFF. CDR3 coding DNA: TGTGCCTGGAGTGTATCGGGACAGAAAGCTTTCTTT. The chain recombines TRBV30 with TRBJ1-1; 7 bases fit TRBD1. The germline CDR1 and CDR2 sequences are GTSNPN and SVGIG (reference sequence). The V gene end was trimmed by 0 bases and the J gene end by 9 bases; junction bases not matched to a gene: 4. The length of the CDR3 is 12 residues.

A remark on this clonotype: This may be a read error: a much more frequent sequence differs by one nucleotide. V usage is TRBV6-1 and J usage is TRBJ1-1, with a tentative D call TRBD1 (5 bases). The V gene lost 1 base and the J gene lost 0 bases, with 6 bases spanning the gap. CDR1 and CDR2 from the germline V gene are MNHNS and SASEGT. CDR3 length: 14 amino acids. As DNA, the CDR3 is TGTGCCAGCAGTGAAGACAGGATGAACACTGAAGCTTTCTTT. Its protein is CASSEDRMNTEAFF.

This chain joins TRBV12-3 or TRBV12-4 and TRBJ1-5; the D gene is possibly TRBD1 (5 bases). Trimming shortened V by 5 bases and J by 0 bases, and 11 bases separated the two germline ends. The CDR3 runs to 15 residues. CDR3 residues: CASSVLGDSNQPQHF. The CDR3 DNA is TGTGCCAGCAGTGTATTGGGGGATAGCAATCAGCCCCAGCATTTT.

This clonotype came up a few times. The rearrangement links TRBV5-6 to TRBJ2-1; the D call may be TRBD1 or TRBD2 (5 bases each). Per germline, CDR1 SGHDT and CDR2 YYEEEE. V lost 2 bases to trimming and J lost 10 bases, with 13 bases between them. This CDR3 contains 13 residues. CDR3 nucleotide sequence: TGTGCCAGCAGCTTATCGGGGCCTGGCGAGCAGTTCTTC. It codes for CASSLSGPGEQFF.

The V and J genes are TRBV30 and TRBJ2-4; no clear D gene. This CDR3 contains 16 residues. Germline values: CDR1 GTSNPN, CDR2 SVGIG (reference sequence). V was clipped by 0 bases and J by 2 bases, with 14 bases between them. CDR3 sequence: CAWSVRGVGSKNIQYF. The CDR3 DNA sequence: TGTGCCTGGAGTGTACGAGGTGTAGGTTCCAAAAACATTCAGTACTTC.

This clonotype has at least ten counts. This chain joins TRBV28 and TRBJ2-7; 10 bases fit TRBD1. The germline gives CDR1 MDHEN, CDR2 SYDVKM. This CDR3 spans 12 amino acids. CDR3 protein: CVSGTGAYEQYF. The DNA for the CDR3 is TGTGTTTCCGGGACAGGGGCCTACGAGCAGTACTTC.

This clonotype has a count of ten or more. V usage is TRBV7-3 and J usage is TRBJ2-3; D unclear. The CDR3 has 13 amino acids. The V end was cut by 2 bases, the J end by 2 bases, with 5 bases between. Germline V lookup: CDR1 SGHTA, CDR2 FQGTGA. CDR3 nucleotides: TGTGCCAGCAGCTTAGGAATCACAGATACGCAGTATTTT. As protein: CASSLGITDTQYF.

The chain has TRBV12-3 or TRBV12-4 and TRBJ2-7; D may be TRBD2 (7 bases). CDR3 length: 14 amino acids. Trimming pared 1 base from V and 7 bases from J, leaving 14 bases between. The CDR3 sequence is CASSLGGGAGEQYF. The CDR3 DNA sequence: TGTGCCAGCAGTTTAGGGGGGGGGGCTGGTGAGCAGTACTTC.

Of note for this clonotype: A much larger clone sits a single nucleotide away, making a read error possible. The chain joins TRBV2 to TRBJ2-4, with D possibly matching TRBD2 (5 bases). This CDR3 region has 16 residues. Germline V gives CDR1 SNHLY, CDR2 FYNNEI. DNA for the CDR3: TGTGCCAGCAATGAAGCGCCCGGACTAGCCAAAAACATTCAGTACTTC. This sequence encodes CASNEAPGLAKNIQYF.

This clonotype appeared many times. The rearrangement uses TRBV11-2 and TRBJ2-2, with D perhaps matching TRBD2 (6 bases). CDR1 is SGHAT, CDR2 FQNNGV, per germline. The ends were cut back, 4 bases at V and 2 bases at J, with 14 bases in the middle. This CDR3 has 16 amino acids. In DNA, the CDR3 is TGTGCCAGCAGCTCGGACTATAGGACCAACACCGGGGAGCTGTTTTTT. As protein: CASSSDYRTNTGELFF.

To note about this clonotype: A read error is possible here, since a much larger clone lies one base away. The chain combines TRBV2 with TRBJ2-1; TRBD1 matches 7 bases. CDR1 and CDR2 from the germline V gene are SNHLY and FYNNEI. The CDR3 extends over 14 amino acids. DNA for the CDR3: TGTGACAGCAGTTTACAGGGGCCCCTGAATGAGCAGTTCTTC. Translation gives CDSSLQGPLNEQFF. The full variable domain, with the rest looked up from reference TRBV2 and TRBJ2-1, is EPEVTQTPSHQVTQMGQEVILRCVPISNHLYFYWYRQILGQKVEFLVSFYNNEISEKSEIFDDQFSVERPDGSNFTLKIRSTKLEDSAMYFCDSSLQGPLNEQFFGPGTRLTVL.

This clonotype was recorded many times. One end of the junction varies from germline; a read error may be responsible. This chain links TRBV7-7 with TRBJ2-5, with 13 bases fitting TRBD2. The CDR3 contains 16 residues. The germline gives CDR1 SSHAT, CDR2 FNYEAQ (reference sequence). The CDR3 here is CASSWGLAGNQETQYF. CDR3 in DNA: TGTGCTAGCAGCTGGGGACTAGCGGGGAATCAAGAGACCCAGTACTTC.

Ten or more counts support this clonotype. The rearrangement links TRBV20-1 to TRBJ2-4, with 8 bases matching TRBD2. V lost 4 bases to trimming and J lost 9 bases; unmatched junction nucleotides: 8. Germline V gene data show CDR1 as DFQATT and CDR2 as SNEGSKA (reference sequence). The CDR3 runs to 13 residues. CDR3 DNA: TGCAGTGCTACAGCGGGGGAACGGGGCATTCAGTACTTC. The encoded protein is CSATAGERGIQYF.

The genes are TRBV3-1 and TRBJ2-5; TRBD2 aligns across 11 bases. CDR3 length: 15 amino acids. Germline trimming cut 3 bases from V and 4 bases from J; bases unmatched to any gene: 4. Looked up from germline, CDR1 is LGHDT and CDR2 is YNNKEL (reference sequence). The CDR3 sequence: CASSHSGRAGETQYF. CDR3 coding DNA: TGTGCCAGCAGCCATAGCGGGAGGGCAGGAGAGACCCAGTACTTC.

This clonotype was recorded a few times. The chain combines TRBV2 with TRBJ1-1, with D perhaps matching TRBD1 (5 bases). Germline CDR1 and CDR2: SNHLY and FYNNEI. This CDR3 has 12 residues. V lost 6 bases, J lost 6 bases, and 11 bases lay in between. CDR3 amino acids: CASSRDSSEAFF. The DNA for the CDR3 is TGTGCCAGCAGCAGGGACTCTTCTGAAGCTTTCTTT.

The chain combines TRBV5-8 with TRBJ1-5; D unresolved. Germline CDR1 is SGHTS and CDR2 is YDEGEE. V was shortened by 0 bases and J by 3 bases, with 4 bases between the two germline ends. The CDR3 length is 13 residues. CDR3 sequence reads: CASSLDANQPQHF. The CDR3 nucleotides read TGTGCCAGCAGCTTGGACGCCAATCAGCCCCAGCATTTT.

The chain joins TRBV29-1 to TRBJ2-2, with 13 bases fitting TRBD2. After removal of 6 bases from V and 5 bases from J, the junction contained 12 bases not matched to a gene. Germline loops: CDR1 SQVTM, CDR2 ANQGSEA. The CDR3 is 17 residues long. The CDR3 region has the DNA TGCAGCGTAGGTGGACTAGCGGGAGAAATACGGACCGGGGAGCTGTTTTTT. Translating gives CSVGGLAGEIRTGELFF.

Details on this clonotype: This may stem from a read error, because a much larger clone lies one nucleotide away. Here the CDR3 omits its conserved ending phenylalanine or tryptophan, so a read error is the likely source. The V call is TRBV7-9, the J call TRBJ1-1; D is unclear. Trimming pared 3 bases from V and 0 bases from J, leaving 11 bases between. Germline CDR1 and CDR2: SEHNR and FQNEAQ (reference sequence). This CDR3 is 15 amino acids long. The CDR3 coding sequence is TGTGCCAGCAGCTTCTCCGGGAACCTGAACACTGAAGCTTTCCTT. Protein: CASSFSGNLNTEAFL.

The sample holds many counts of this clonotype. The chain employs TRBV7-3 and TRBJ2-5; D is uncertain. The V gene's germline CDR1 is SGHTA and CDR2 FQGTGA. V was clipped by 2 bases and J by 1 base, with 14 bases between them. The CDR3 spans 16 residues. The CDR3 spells CASSLFPASTQETQYF. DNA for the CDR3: TGTGCCAGCAGCTTATTTCCAGCTTCCACCCAAGAGACCCAGTACTTC.

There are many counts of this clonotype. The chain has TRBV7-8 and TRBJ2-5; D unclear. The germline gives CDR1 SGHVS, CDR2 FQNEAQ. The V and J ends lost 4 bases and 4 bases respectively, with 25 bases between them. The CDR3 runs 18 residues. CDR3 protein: CASSSRDYSPTSGETQYF. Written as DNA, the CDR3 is TGTGCCAGCAGCTCTAGGGATTATTCCCCGACATCAGGAGAGACCCAGTACTTC.

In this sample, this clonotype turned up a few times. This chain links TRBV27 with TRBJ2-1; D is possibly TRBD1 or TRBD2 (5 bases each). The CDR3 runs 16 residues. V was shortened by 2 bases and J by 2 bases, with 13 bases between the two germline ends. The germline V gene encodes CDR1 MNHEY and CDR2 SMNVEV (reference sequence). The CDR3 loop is CASSLGSPGPYNEQFF. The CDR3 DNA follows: TGTGCCAGCAGTTTAGGGAGCCCGGGACCCTACAATGAGCAGTTCTTC.